The source of this TCR beta chain is a study of regulatory T cells in long-lasting Graves disease. With iRepertoire HTBI primers and Arm-PCR of CDR3 regions, TCR beta libraries were built. One entry per CDR3 protein results from TCRdb running MiXCR on the multiplex PCR reads. In the table there are around 420,000 distinct CDR3 sequences, approximately 15% of which are singletons. CDR3 length: 13 residues. Trimming cost V 3 bases and J 6 bases, with 8 bases left between them. Time point: newly diagnosed GD, antithyroid drugs for less than 3 months. RNA isolated from PBMCs was used to make the TCR library. These data also featured in a second study, about T cells in Graves' hyperthyroidism and ophthalmopathy. That paper states: Graves' hyperthyroidism without ophthalmopathy progression within 18 months was termed stable.

This sequence was found in a woman in her thirties or forties with Graves disease. The sample was peripheral blood mononuclear cells (PBMCs), taken at new diagnosis, from a patient treated with antithyroid drugs. The rearrangement joins TRBV12-3 or TRBV12-4 to TRBJ2-2, with unresolved D. In DNA form, the CDR3 reads TGTGCCAGCAGTTTCGGGCAAGCCGGGGAGCTGTTTTTT. It specifies CASSFGQAGELFF.